This TCR beta chain was documented in a study of spatial heterogeneity in lung cancer. Across the study: Fewer alpha-chain than beta-chain sequences were consistently detected.

Specified time point: sample taken at primary tumor resection. Unsorted whole RNA samples from tumor, nontumor lung or frozen PBMC were sequenced. Donors were roughly 70 untreated early-stage non-small cell lung cancer patients. This clonotype was observed a few times. Since it is a stray read in a library aimed at alpha chains, this beta chain has a size that is not meaningful. TCRdb reprocessed the 5' RACE reads with MiXCR, giving one entry per CDR3 protein. This table has approximately 13,000 distinct CDR3 sequences, around 5% appearing once. This receptor was obtained from a human donor with early-stage non-small cell lung cancer. Specimen: lung tumor tissue, collected at surgery.

The CDR3 region has the DNA TGTGCCAGCAGCTTAGGTCCCGTTGATACGCAGTATTTT. Protein: CASSLGPVDTQYF. The chain couples TRBV11-3 to TRBJ2-3; D call uncertain. The CDR3 totals 13 residues. The germline V gene encodes CDR1 SGHNT and CDR2 YENEEA. Between the trimmed V and J ends, which lost 1 base and 6 bases, there was a span of 8 bases.